The 18 T cell receptor beta chains below all came from one sample that was sequenced in a study of beta chain features in type 1 diabetes. The investigators reverse transcribed all of the isolated RNA, so they sequenced expressed TCRB transcripts. TCRdb keeps only in-frame clones here, not all; method: immunoSEQ multiplex PCR. Found here are 250,000 to 350,000 clones, about 14% of them singletons; the top ten hold more than 6.5%. Sequencing input: central memory CD4+ T cells from blood. The source of these receptors is a man aged 30 to 45 in good health.

This clone turned up a few times. The rearrangement links TRBV19 to TRBJ1-2, with a possible D match to TRBD1 (6 bases). The CDR3 runs 13 residues. Germline CDR1 LNHDA, CDR2 SQIVND (reference sequence). The V end was cut by 5 bases, the J end by 8 bases, with 15 bases between. The CDR3 reads CASSLLTGRGYTF. The DNA of the CDR3 is TGTGCCAGTAGTCTCCTGACAGGTAGAGGCTACACCTTC.

In the case of this clone: The sample carries other DNA sequences with the same CDR3. This chain uses TRBV5-1 with TRBJ2-7; D might be TRBD1 or TRBD2, each matching 5 bases. CDR1 and CDR2 from the germline V gene are SGHRS and YFSETQ. This CDR3 has 12 residues. V was pared by 5 bases and J by 2 bases, with 8 bases between. CDR3 sequence: CASSTGPYEQYF. In DNA form, the CDR3 reads TGCGCCAGCAGTACGGGGCCCTACGAGCAGTACTTC.

This chain connects TRBV7-2 to TRBJ2-1, with 10 bases matching TRBD2. In germline, CDR1 is SGHTA, CDR2 FQGNSA. CDR3 length: 17 residues. V lost 1 base, J lost 8 bases, and 11 bases stayed unmatched. Written as DNA, the CDR3 is TGTGCCAGCAGCTTAGATGCGGCTAGCGGGAGTTTTGATGAGCAGTTCTTC. This encodes CASSLDAASGSFDEQFF.

This clone was recorded a few times. The chain carries TRBV2 and TRBJ2-5, with 9 positions matching TRBD1. Per germline, CDR1 SNHLY and CDR2 FYNNEI. The V segment lost 5 bases and the J segment 4 bases; nucleotides outside the gene matches: 2. The CDR3 runs to 13 residues. The CDR3 coding sequence is TGTGCCAGCAGTACAGGGGGCGGAGAGACCCAGTACTTC. This encodes CASSTGGGETQYF.

In its sample, this clone was seen a few times. This sequence joins TRBV4-2 and TRBJ2-2, with no clear D. The V end lost 0 bases, the J end lost 6 bases, and 5 bases lay between the germline ends. CDR1 LGHNA and CDR2 YNFKEQ come from the germline V gene. The length of the CDR3 is 13 residues. Here the CDR3 reads CASSQDAPGELFF. In DNA form, the CDR3 reads TGTGCCAGCAGCCAAGACGCCCCCGGGGAGCTGTTTTTT.

The table lists this clone with many counts. V gene TRBV19 combines with J gene TRBJ1-2, with D unclear. The germline V gene has CDR1 LNHDA and CDR2 SQIVND (reference sequence). The CDR3 contains 13 residues. V gave up 5 bases and J gave up 5 bases, with 12 bases separating them. CDR3: CASSPPGSYGYTF. The CDR3 nucleotides read TGTGCCAGTAGTCCCCCAGGTTCTTATGGCTACACCTTC.

This rearrangement joins TRBV4-1 to TRBJ2-4; no firm D call. Germline V lookup: CDR1 MGHRA, CDR2 YSYEKL. Trimming removed 2 bases from V and 3 bases from J, with 8 bases in between. The length of the CDR3 is 14 residues. CDR3 region: CASSQPTNKNIQYF. CDR3 coding DNA: TGCGCCAGCAGCCAACCGACAAACAAAAACATTCAGTACTTC.

The V and J genes are TRBV6-5 and TRBJ2-7; D is unresolved. This CDR3 is 13 amino acids long. The germline CDR1 and CDR2 sequences are MNHEY and SVGAGI. Trimming removed 8 bases from V and 0 bases from J, with 11 bases in between. CDR3 bases: TGTGCCAGCCTGTCCCGAATCTCCTACGAGCAGTACTTC. Translation gives CASLSRISYEQYF.

CDR3 in DNA: TGCGCCAGCAGCTTTGGGGAGAGTAATCAGCCCCAGCATTTT. Its protein product is CASSFGESNQPQHF. The V call is TRBV5-1, the J call TRBJ1-5; D is undetermined. The V gene lost 2 bases and the J gene lost 4 bases, with 10 bases spanning the gap. Germline lookup yields CDR1 SGHRS and CDR2 YFSETQ. CDR3 length: 14 amino acids. Full variable domain (outside the CDR3, taken from reference TRBV5-1 and TRBJ1-5): KAGVTQTPRYLIKTRGQQVTLSCSPISGHRSVSWYQQTPGQGLQFLFEYFSETQRNKGNFPGRFSGRQFSNSRSEMNVSTLELGDSALYLCASSFGESNQPQHFGDGTRLSIL.

The V gene is TRBV27, the J gene TRBJ1-6; D is undetermined. The germline V gene encodes CDR1 MNHEY and CDR2 SMNVEV (reference sequence). The CDR3 totals 15 residues. V lost 4 bases to trimming and J lost 7 bases, with 14 bases between them. CDR3 sequence: CASSWSQRLNSPLHF. CDR3 DNA sequence: TGTGCCAGCAGTTGGTCGCAGAGGTTGAATTCACCCCTCCACTTT.

This clone was counted between two and nine times. This chain joins TRBV7-9 and TRBJ2-1; D is unclear. Germline CDR1 reads SEHNR; CDR2 reads FQNEAQ (reference sequence). The V end lost 0 bases, the J end lost 11 bases, and 8 bases lay between the germline ends. The CDR3 consists of 12 residues. CDR3 sequence reads: CASSLADLKQFF. The CDR3 nucleotides are TGTGCCAGCAGCTTAGCCGACTTAAAGCAGTTCTTC.

This clone has only a few counts. The rearrangement joins TRBV10-3 to TRBJ2-3, with 13 bases identical to TRBD2. This CDR3 region has 14 residues. Germline CDR1 ENHRY, CDR2 SYGVKD. Trimming cost V 6 bases and J 4 bases; bases outside gene matches: 1. This CDR3 reads CAIRTSGGADTQYF. The CDR3 DNA is TGTGCCATCAGAACTAGCGGGGGGGCAGATACGCAGTATTTT.

This clone has only a few counts. CDR3 DNA sequence: TGTGCCAGCAGCTACACCTCATATTCCTACGAGCAGTACTTC. This encodes CASSYTSYSYEQYF. The chain employs TRBV5-6 and TRBJ2-5; unclear D gene. TRBJ2-7 explains the end of the DNA better; the J call may be wrong. CDR3 size: 14 residues. The germline CDR1 and CDR2 sequences are SGHDT and YYEEEE.

The rearrangement uses TRBV14 and TRBJ2-1; 7 bases are a match to TRBD1. V trimming: 4 bases; J trimming: 3 bases; junction bases outside the gene matches: 12. CDR3 size: 17 residues. Germline V gene sequence: CDR1 SGHDN, CDR2 FVKESK. CDR3 amino acids: CASSRRTGAVDYNEQFF. DNA of the CDR3: TGTGCCAGCAGCCGTCGGACAGGCGCCGTTGACTACAATGAGCAGTTCTTC.

The chain has TRBV6-5 and TRBJ1-1; D is perhaps TRBD1 (5 bases). With 11 bases removed from V and 3 bases from J, the gap between germline ends came to 16 bases. Germline V gene lookup returns CDR1 MNHEY and CDR2 SVGAGI. The CDR3 length is 13 residues. The CDR3 protein is CASGRGGYTEAFF. In DNA form, the CDR3 reads TGTGCCTCTGGGAGGGGCGGGTACACTGAAGCTTTCTTT.

V gene TRBV15 combines with J gene TRBJ2-5; 8 bases line up with TRBD2. V lost 5 bases, J lost 5 bases, and 4 bases stayed unmatched. CDR1 is LNHNV and CDR2 is YYDKDF in the germline V gene (reference sequence). The CDR3 spans 13 residues. CDR3 in DNA: TGTGCCACCAGCCGAGCGGGGGCGGAGACCCAGTACTTC. Protein product: CATSRAGAETQYF.

In this sample, this clone turned up a few times. J is TRBJ1-2 and V is TRBV7-2; D is unclear. This CDR3 spans 13 amino acids. Trimming left V 1 base short and J 5 bases short, with 8 bases between. Germline V gene data show CDR1 as SGHTA and CDR2 as FQGNSA. CDR3 sequence (DNA): TGTGCCAGCAGCTTAGGGACGCGATATGGCTACACCTTC. It translates to CASSLGTRYGYTF.

The chain recombines TRBV6-1 with TRBJ2-7; 8 bases agree with TRBD1. CDR1 is MNHNS, CDR2 SASEGT, per germline. This CDR3 has 16 amino acids. After removal of 3 bases from V and 1 base from J, the junction contained 8 bases not matched to a gene. The CDR3 spells CASSDPGTGASYEQYF. The CDR3 coding sequence is TGTGCCAGCAGTGATCCCGGGACAGGAGCATCCTACGAGCAGTACTTC.